The 22 T cell receptor beta chains given below trace back to one sample, sequenced in a study of T cells in Graves' hyperthyroidism and ophthalmopathy. RNA transcripts served as the template for amplifying TCR beta CDR3 regions. A first-round RT-PCR of the TCR CDR3 used the HTBI primer set. From the multiplex PCR reads, TCRdb called clonotypes with MiXCR, one entry per CDR3 protein. The sample includes 300,000 to 450,000 distinct CDR3 sequences, 11% to 15% of them seen just once. The sequencing sample was made of blood. The receptors derive from a woman aged 55-70 years with Graves' hyperthyroidism.

This clonotype was recorded at least ten times. The chain carries TRBV6-1 and TRBJ1-6; D perhaps matches TRBD1 (6 bases). Germline CDR1 is MNHNS and CDR2 is SASEGT. The CDR3 is made up of 12 amino acids. Trimming removed 6 bases from V and 9 bases from J, with 9 bases in between. The CDR3 reads CASSVGGSPLHF. The DNA for the CDR3 is TGTGCCAGCAGCGTAGGGGGTTCACCCCTCCACTTT.

The sample holds a few counts of this clonotype. The rearrangement links TRBV5-6 to TRBJ2-7; tentatively, D is TRBD1 or TRBD2 (6 bases each). V shed 5 bases and J shed 6 bases, with 12 bases lying between them. Germline V CDR1 and CDR2: SGHDT, YYEEEE. The CDR3 runs 12 residues. The CDR3 DNA reads TGTGCCAGCAGGTATCGGGGGCTCGAGCAGTACTTC. Translation: CASRYRGLEQYF.

This clonotype came up a few times. This chain links TRBV28 with TRBJ1-3; the D is unclear. The V gene's germline CDR1 is MDHEN and CDR2 SYDVKM. This CDR3 has 13 residues. V was trimmed by 2 bases and J by 4 bases, leaving 6 bases between them. The CDR3 nucleotides are TGTGCCAGCAGTTTACGGGGAGGAAACACCATATATTTT. Its protein product is CASSLRGGNTIYF. Variable domain in full (rest from reference TRBV28 and TRBJ1-3): DVKVTQSSRYLVKRTGEKVFLECVQDMDHENMFWYRQDPGLGLRLIYFSYDVKMKEKGDIPEGYSVSREKKERFSLILESASTNQTSMYLCASSLRGGNTIYFGEGSWLTVV.

In its sample, this clonotype was seen many times. The chain recombines TRBV11-2 with TRBJ2-7, with 9 nucleotides matching TRBD1. The trim removed 4 bases at V and 4 bases at J, leaving 14 bases unmatched. The CDR3 loop spans 17 amino acids. Germline lookup yields CDR1 SGHAT and CDR2 FQNNGV. CDR3 sequence (DNA): TGTGCCAGCAGCTCCTGGGCTGCCGGACAGGGGTTGTACGAGCAGTACTTC. Protein: CASSSWAAGQGLYEQYF. The full variable domain, its missing parts supplied by reference TRBV11-2 and TRBJ2-7, is EAGVAQSPRYKIIEKRQSVAFWCNPISGHATLYWYQQILGQGPKLLIQFQNNGVVDDSQLPKDRFSAERLKGVDSTLKIQPAKLEDSAVYLCASSSWAAGQGLYEQYFGPGTRLTVT.

The gene calls are TRBV20-1 and TRBJ1-3; 7 bases match TRBD1. Germline V gene data show CDR1 as DFQATT and CDR2 as SNEGSKA (reference sequence). Germline trimming cut 5 bases from V and 1 base from J; bases unmatched to any gene: 11. The CDR3 contains 16 residues. CDR3 amino acids: CSAPQTGTESGNTIYF. DNA of the CDR3: TGCAGTGCTCCCCAAACCGGGACAGAATCTGGAAACACCATATATTTT.

This clonotype was seen repeatedly, ten times or more. This chain uses TRBV7-3 with TRBJ2-5; 8 bases match TRBD2. Germline V gene sequence: CDR1 SGHTA, CDR2 FQGTGA. The CDR3 spans 15 residues. V lost 5 bases to trimming and J lost 0 bases; unmatched junction nucleotides: 5. The CDR3 reads CASSRTSSDQETQYF. The CDR3 nucleotides read TGTGCCAGCAGCCGGACTAGCTCAGACCAAGAGACCCAGTACTTC.

A single count supports this clonotype. This chain joins TRBV11-2 and TRBJ2-1; D ambiguous. Germline V gene lookup returns CDR1 SGHAT and CDR2 FQNNGV. The length of the CDR3 is 16 residues. Trimming removed 1 base at V and 6 bases at J, with 16 bases between. The CDR3 spells CASSLVRFVGINEQFF. CDR3 DNA: TGTGCCAGCAGCTTAGTGAGGTTCGTGGGGATCAATGAGCAGTTCTTC.

The gene calls are TRBV24-1 and TRBJ1-2; maybe TRBD1 (5 bases). The CDR3 is 13 amino acids. Trimming left V 6 bases short and J 4 bases short, with 11 bases between. Germline CDR1 is KGHDR and CDR2 is SFDVKD. The CDR3 DNA reads as TGTGCCACCAGTAAAGACAGAGTCTATGGCTACACCTTC. Protein product: CATSKDRVYGYTF.

The chain is built from TRBV29-1 and TRBJ1-2; D is unclear. The CDR3 extends over 11 amino acids. V lost 0 bases, J lost 6 bases, and 5 bases lay in between. Germline V gene lookup returns CDR1 SQVTM and CDR2 ANQGSEA. CDR3 in DNA: TGCAGCGTTGAAGAAGGCCATGGCTACACCTTC. Its translation is CSVEEGHGYTF.

This rearrangement joins TRBV10-1 to TRBJ2-3; D ambiguous. Germline V gives CDR1 WNHNN, CDR2 SYGVQD (reference sequence). V was trimmed by 2 bases and J by 3 bases, leaving 12 bases between them. This CDR3 has 15 residues. The CDR3 DNA is TGCGCCAGCAGTGAGGAGGCCCTGGGGACAGATACGCAGTATTTT. Its protein product is CASSEEALGTDTQYF.

This clonotype occurred many times. V and J are TRBV10-3 and TRBJ1-1, with D perhaps TRBD1 (5 bases). V was clipped by 2 bases and J by 1 base, with 5 bases between them. The CDR3 spans 13 residues. Per the germline V gene, CDR1 is ENHRY and CDR2 is SYGVKD. The CDR3 loop is CAISEGGNTEAFF. CDR3 nucleotides: TGTGCCATCAGTGAGGGGGGGAACACTGAAGCTTTCTTT.

This clonotype was seen more than once but under ten times. This chain connects TRBV12-3 or TRBV12-4 to TRBJ2-7, with D possibly being TRBD1 (5 bases). The CDR3 runs to 16 residues. Trimming left V 5 bases short and J 6 bases short, with 23 bases between. The CDR3 DNA sequence: TGTGCCAGCAGTCCAGGAAGAGTGTGGGGCGCGGCCGAGCAGTACTTC. It translates to CASSPGRVWGAAEQYF.

This clonotype was found many times. The chain employs TRBV12-3 or TRBV12-4 and TRBJ1-1; no clear D gene. Trimming took off 4 bases at V and 5 bases at J, with 14 bases between the two ends. The CDR3 totals 14 residues. The CDR3 region is CASSSSGRGTEAFF. The CDR3 DNA is TGTGCCAGCAGTTCGTCTGGGCGTGGAACTGAAGCTTTCTTT.

The J gene is TRBJ2-1, the V gene TRBV28; 15 bases map to TRBD2. V lost 5 bases to trimming and J lost 0 bases; unmatched junction nucleotides: 11. The CDR3 totals 20 residues. CDR1 is MDHEN, CDR2 SYDVKM, per germline. The CDR3 protein is CASSPTGLAGGPSSYNEQFF. The CDR3 DNA reads as TGTGCCAGCAGTCCTACAGGACTAGCGGGAGGGCCAAGCTCCTACAATGAGCAGTTCTTC.

This clonotype was detected many times. The rearrangement links TRBV10-3 to TRBJ2-7; no reliable D call. V was clipped by 5 bases and J by 6 bases, with 14 bases between them. CDR3 length equals 13 residues. Per germline, CDR1 ENHRY and CDR2 SYGVKD. As DNA, the CDR3 is TGTGCCATCAGTTCCCTACCGGAGTCCGAGCAGTACTTC. Residues: CAISSLPESEQYF.

This clonotype has a handful of counts. The rearrangement uses TRBV5-1 and TRBJ2-7, with 7 bases fitting TRBD1. The V segment lost 4 bases and the J segment 2 bases; nucleotides outside the gene matches: 6. The germline V gene has CDR1 SGHRS and CDR2 YFSETQ. There are 14 residues in the CDR3. CDR3 nucleotide sequence: TGCGCCAGCAGCAGAGGGGACAGCCCCTACGAGCAGTACTTC. Encoded protein: CASSRGDSPYEQYF.

This clonotype was seen repeatedly, ten times or more. The chain recombines TRBV6-1 with TRBJ2-3; no definite D call. V lost 6 bases to trimming and J lost 2 bases, with 6 bases between them. This CDR3 has 12 amino acids. CDR1 MNHNS and CDR2 SASEGT come from the germline V gene. CDR3 sequence reads: CASSSTTDTQYF. The CDR3 coding sequence is TGTGCCAGCAGCTCGACCACAGATACGCAGTATTTT.

The sample holds one count of this clonotype. The V gene is TRBV19, the J gene TRBJ2-1; 8 bases line up with TRBD2. CDR3 length: 11 amino acids. Losses at the gene ends were 3 bases for V and 15 bases for J; bases not matched to a gene: 4. From germline, CDR1 is LNHDA and CDR2 SQIVND (reference sequence). As DNA, the CDR3 is TGTGCCAGTAGTATGGGGACTAGGGGGTTCTTC. The encoded protein is CASSMGTRGFF.

This clonotype came up a few times. J is TRBJ2-7 and V is TRBV7-9; D uncertain. Trimming pared 2 bases from V and 3 bases from J, leaving 5 bases between. CDR1 is SEHNR and CDR2 is FQNEAQ in the germline V gene (reference sequence). This CDR3 has 12 residues. This CDR3 is CASSLLNYEQYF. In DNA, the CDR3 is TGTGCCAGCAGCTTACTCAACTACGAGCAGTACTTC.

The gene calls are TRBV7-3 and TRBJ2-1; TRBD2 matches 11 bases. This CDR3 has 17 residues. Germline-derived CDR1 and CDR2 are SGHTA and FQGTGA. With 4 bases clipped from V and 8 bases from J, the junction kept 13 bases outside the gene matches. Here the CDR3 reads CASSSGRTSGSGDEQFF. CDR3 DNA sequence: TGTGCCAGCAGCTCAGGAAGGACTAGCGGGTCCGGCGATGAGCAGTTCTTC.

This clonotype was counted at least ten times. This chain uses TRBV30 with TRBJ1-1; tentatively, D is TRBD1 (6 bases). Germline V gives CDR1 GTSNPN, CDR2 SVGIG (reference sequence). V shed 3 bases and J shed 5 bases, with 16 bases lying between them. The CDR3 has 14 amino acids. This CDR3 is CAWRSDRFGTEAFF. The CDR3 DNA reads as TGTGCCTGGAGGTCGGACAGATTTGGGACTGAAGCTTTCTTT.

V is TRBV4-1 and J is TRBJ1-2; D remains unclear. The CDR3 is 14 amino acids. CDR1 and CDR2 (germline): MGHRA, YSYEKL. With 6 bases removed from V and 3 bases from J, the gap between germline ends came to 14 bases. The CDR3, as DNA: TGCGCCAGCAGTGCCATGCGATCGGACTATGGCTACACCTTC. It encodes CASSAMRSDYGYTF.